These 10 T cell receptor beta chains were sequenced from one sample in a study of blood T cell repertoires in COVID-19. Using immunoSEQ multiplex PCR, the repertoire was profiled, and TCRdb retains in-frame clones only, with some absent. The sample records about 220,000 clones, 86% being singletons. Input material: peripheral blood. Receptors were obtained from a man aged 25 to 45 who had recovered from COVID-19.

The chain employs TRBV5-1 and TRBJ1-5, with a tentative D call TRBD1 (6 bases). This CDR3 has 15 residues. Looked up from germline, CDR1 is SGHRS and CDR2 is YFSETQ. Trimming cost V 0 bases and J 1 base, with 8 bases left between them. The DNA for the CDR3 is TGCGCCAGCAGCTTGGGGGACATCAGCAATCAGCCCCAGCATTTT. It codes for CASSLGDISNQPQHF. Full variable domain (remainder filled in from reference TRBV5-1 and TRBJ1-5): KAGVTQTPRYLIKTRGQQVTLSCSPISGHRSVSWYQQTPGQGLQFLFEYFSETQRNKGNFPGRFSGRQFSNSRSEMNVSTLELGDSALYLCASSLGDISNQPQHFGDGTRLSIL.

The chain uses TRBV28 and TRBJ2-4; a possible D gene is TRBD1 (6 bases). Germline values: CDR1 MDHEN, CDR2 SYDVKM. The CDR3 totals 15 residues. Deletions cut 7 bases from V and 0 bases from J, with 13 bases between. The CDR3: CASTGQFLAKNIQYF. Written as DNA, the CDR3 is TGTGCCAGCACCGGACAGTTCCTAGCCAAAAACATTCAGTACTTC.

The chain joins TRBV4-2 to TRBJ2-1, with D perhaps TRBD2 (6 bases). This CDR3 contains 13 residues. Germline V gene lookup returns CDR1 LGHNA and CDR2 YNFKEQ. The V end lost 6 bases, the J end lost 9 bases, and 15 bases lay between the germline ends. CDR3 sequence reads: CASRRLDRSEQFF. As DNA, the CDR3 is TGTGCCAGCAGAAGACTAGACCGGAGTGAGCAGTTCTTC.

The V gene is TRBV4-3, the J gene TRBJ1-5; D is unclear. V shed 4 bases and J shed 1 base, with 14 bases lying between them. Germline CDR1 is LGHNA and CDR2 is YSLEER. This CDR3 comprises 16 residues. The DNA of the CDR3 is TGCGCCAGCAGCCCCACCGCCGGGATCAGCAATCAGCCCCAGCATTTT. Protein sequence: CASSPTAGISNQPQHF.

The chain carries TRBV27 and TRBJ2-2; 11 bases are shared with TRBD2. The J segment lost 5 bases and the V segment lost 7 bases, leaving 6 bases of the junction unmatched. From germline, CDR1 is MNHEY and CDR2 SMNVEV (reference sequence). The CDR3 runs to 15 residues. CDR3 coding DNA: TGTGCCAGCAATGGACTAGCGGGTAAAACCGGGGAGCTGTTTTTT. Encoded protein: CASNGLAGKTGELFF.

This chain links TRBV19 with TRBJ2-7; weak D call: TRBD1 (6 bases). Germline-derived CDR1 and CDR2 are LNHDA and SQIVND (reference sequence). The CDR3 covers 14 residues. Trimming cost V 5 bases and J 9 bases, with 20 bases left between them. DNA of the CDR3: TGTGCCAGTAGTGGAACCGGGACATACTGGGTGCAGTACTTC. Its protein is CASSGTGTYWVQYF.

The chain has TRBV27 and TRBJ1-2; D may be TRBD1 (6 bases). Germline V gene lookup returns CDR1 MNHEY and CDR2 SMNVEV (reference sequence). The CDR3 is 13 amino acids. Trimming cost V 6 bases and J 5 bases, with 13 bases left between them. CDR3 coding DNA: TGTGCCAGCAGGTACAGGGCTGGGTATGGCTACACCTTC. Translation: CASRYRAGYGYTF.

J is TRBJ1-4 and V is TRBV11-2, with 7 positions matching TRBD1. The germline gives CDR1 SGHAT, CDR2 FQNNGV. V was clipped by 8 bases and J by 7 bases; unmatched bases: 13. This CDR3 comprises 15 residues. The CDR3 DNA reads as TGTGCCAGCGGTGCCCTGACAGGGTTTAGTGAAAAACTGTTTTTT. Protein: CASGALTGFSEKLFF.

The CDR3 is CASSSQTGDNQPQHF. The CDR3 DNA reads as TGTGCCAGCAGCTCACAGACAGGGGACAATCAGCCCCAGCATTTT. V gene TRBV5-6 combines with J gene TRBJ1-5, with 8 bases identical to TRBD1. This CDR3 is 15 amino acids long. The V segment lost 3 bases and the J segment 3 bases; nucleotides outside the gene matches: 5. The germline V gene encodes CDR1 SGHDT and CDR2 YYEEEE.

The chain employs TRBV10-2 and TRBJ2-3; 9 bases agree with TRBD1. The V gene end was trimmed by 8 bases and the J gene end by 6 bases; junction bases not matched to a gene: 9. Germline lookup yields CDR1 WSHSY and CDR2 SAAADI. The CDR3 is 14 residues long. CDR3 DNA: TGCGCCAGCGGATACAACAGGGGGCGCGATACGCAGTATTTT. Its protein product is CASGYNRGRDTQYF.